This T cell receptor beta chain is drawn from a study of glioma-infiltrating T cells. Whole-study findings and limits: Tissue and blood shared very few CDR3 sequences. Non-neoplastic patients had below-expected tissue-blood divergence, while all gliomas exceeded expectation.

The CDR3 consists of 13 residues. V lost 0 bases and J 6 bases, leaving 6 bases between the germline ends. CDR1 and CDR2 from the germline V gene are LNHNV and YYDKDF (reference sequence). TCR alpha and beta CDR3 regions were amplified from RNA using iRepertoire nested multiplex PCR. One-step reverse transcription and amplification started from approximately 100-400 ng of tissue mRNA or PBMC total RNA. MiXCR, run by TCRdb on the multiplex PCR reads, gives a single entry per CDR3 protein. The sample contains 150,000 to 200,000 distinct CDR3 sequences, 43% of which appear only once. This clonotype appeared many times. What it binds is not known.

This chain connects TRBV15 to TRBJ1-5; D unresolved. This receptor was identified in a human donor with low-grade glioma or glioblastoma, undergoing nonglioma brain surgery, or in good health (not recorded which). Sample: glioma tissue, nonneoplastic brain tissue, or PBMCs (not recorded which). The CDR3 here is CATSRDLGQPQHF. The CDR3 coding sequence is TGTGCCACCAGCAGAGATCTAGGTCAGCCCCAGCATTTT.